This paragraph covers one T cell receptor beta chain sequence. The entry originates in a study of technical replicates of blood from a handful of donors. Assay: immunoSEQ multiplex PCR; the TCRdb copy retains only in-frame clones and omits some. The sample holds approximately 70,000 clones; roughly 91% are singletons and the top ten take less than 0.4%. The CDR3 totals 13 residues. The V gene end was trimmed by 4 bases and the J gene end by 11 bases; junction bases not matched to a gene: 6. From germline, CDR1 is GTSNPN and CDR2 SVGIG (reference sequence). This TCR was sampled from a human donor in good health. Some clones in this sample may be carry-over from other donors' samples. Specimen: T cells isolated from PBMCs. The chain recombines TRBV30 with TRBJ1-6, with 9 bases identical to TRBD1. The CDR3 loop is CAWMGQGFTPLHF. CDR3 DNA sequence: TGTGCCTGGATGGGACAGGGATTTACACCCCTCCACTTT.